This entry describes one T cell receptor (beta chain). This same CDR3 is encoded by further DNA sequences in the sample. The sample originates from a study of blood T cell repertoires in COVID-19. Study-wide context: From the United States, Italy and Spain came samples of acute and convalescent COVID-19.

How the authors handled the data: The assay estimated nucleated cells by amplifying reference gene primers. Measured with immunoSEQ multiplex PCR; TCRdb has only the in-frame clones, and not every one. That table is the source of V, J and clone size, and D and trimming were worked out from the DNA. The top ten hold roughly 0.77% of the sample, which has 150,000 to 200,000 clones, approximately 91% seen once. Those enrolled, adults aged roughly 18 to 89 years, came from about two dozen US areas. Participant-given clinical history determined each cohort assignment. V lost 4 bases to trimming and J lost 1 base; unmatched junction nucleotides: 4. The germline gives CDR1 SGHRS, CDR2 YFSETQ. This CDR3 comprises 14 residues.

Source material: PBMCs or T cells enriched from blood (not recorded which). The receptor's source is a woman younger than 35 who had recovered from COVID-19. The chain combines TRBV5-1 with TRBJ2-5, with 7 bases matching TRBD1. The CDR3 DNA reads TGCGCCAGCAGCCTCGGGACAGCCCAAGAGACCCAGTACTTC. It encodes CASSLGTAQETQYF.